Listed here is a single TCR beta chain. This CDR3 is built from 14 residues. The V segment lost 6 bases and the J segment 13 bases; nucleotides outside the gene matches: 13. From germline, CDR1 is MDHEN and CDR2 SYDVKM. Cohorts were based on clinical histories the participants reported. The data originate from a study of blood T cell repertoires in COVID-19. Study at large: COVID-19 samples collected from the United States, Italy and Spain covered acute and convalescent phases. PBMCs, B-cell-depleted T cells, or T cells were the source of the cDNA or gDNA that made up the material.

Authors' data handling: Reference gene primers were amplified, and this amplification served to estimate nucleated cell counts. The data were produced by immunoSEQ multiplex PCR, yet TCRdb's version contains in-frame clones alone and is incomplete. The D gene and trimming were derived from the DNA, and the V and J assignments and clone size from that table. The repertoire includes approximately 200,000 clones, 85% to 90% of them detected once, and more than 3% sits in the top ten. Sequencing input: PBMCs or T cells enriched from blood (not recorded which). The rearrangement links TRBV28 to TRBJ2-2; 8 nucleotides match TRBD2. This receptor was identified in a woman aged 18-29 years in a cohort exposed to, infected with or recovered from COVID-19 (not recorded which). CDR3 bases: TGTGCCAGCAGGCTATCGGGGGGGCCCATTGGGCTGTTTTTT. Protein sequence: CASRLSGGPIGLFF.